The 6 T cell receptor beta chains in this list originate from one sample, sequenced in a study of T cells after posttransplantation cyclophosphamide. Methotrexate plus calcineurin inhibitor accompanied controls' myeloablative marrow transplants; sampling was 1 year later. Clones were sequenced by immunoSEQ multiplex PCR, and TCRdb holds only the in-frame ones, with some missing. The sample consists of about 9,100 clones, over 75% of them appearing once. Sequencing used PBMCs, obtained after an allogeneic stem cell transplant with a calcineurin inhibitor and methotrexate. These receptors were taken from a male patient in his 30s who received an allogeneic stem cell transplant from an unrelated donor, was CMV-positive, and had no GVHD. Some of the T cells might come from the graft donor.

CDR3 protein: CASSQRTSEDNEQFF. CDR3 DNA sequence: TGTGCCAGCAGCCAAAGGACTAGCGAAGACAATGAGCAGTTCTTC. V is TRBV4-2 and J is TRBJ2-1, with 9 nucleotides matching TRBD2. After removal of 2 bases from V and 5 bases from J, the junction contained 4 bases not matched to a gene. CDR3 length: 15 amino acids. Germline V gene sequence: CDR1 LGHNA, CDR2 YNFKEQ.

The chain joins TRBV2 to TRBJ2-3; the match to TRBD1 covers 11 bases. This CDR3 comprises 13 residues. Germline V lookup: CDR1 SNHLY, CDR2 FYNNEI. V was pared by 10 bases and J by 3 bases, with 3 bases of the junction left unmatched. The CDR3 loop reads CATGQGATDTQYF. The CDR3 DNA sequence: TGTGCCACAGGACAGGGGGCTACAGATACGCAGTATTTT.

The genes are TRBV19 and TRBJ2-7; D is unresolved. V was pared by 5 bases and J by 5 bases, with 10 bases between. Germline lookup yields CDR1 LNHDA and CDR2 SQIVND (reference sequence). The CDR3 sequence is 12 residues long. Written as DNA, the CDR3 is TGTGCCAGTAGTCTACCCGAGGACGAGCAGTACTTC. Its translation: CASSLPEDEQYF.

This clone was seen only once. The chain combines TRBV11-3 with TRBJ2-1; 7 bases agree with TRBD1. The CDR3 length is 14 residues. CDR1 and CDR2 from the germline V gene are SGHNT and YENEEA. The J segment lost 2 bases and the V segment lost 5 bases, leaving 3 bases of the junction unmatched. This CDR3 is CASSQTGTYNEQFF. The DNA of the CDR3 is TGTGCCAGCAGCCAGACAGGGACCTACAATGAGCAGTTCTTC.

The chain links TRBV28 to TRBJ2-7, with 7 bases matching TRBD2. CDR3 length equals 12 residues. The germline V gene has CDR1 MDHEN and CDR2 SYDVKM. J gave up 6 bases and V 8 bases, and 7 bases lay outside the gene matches. For the CDR3, the DNA is TGTGCCAGCGGGGGAGGGAGGGGCGAGCAGTACTTC. Amino acid sequence: CASGGGRGEQYF.

The chain has TRBV28 and TRBJ2-7, with TRBD2 matching 12 bases. The CDR3 loop spans 16 amino acids. After removal of 2 bases from V and 5 bases from J, the junction contained 7 bases not matched to a gene. Germline V gene sequence: CDR1 MDHEN, CDR2 SYDVKM. CDR3 sequence reads: CASSLVTSGRIHEQYV. In DNA form, the CDR3 reads TGTGCCAGCAGTTTAGTAACTAGCGGGAGGATCCACGAGCAGTACGTC.